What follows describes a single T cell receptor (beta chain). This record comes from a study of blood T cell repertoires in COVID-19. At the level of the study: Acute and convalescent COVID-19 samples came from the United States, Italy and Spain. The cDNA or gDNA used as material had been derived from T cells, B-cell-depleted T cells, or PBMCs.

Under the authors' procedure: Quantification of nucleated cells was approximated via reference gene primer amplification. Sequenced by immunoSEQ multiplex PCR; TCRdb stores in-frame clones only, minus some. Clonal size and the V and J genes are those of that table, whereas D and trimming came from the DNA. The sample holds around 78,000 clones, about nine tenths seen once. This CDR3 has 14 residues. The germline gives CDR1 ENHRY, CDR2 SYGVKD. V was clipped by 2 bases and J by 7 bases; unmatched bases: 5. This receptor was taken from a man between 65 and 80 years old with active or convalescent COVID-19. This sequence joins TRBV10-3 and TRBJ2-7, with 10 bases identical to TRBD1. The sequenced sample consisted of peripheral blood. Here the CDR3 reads CAISEDRGPKEQYF. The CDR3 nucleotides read TGTGCCATCAGTGAGGACAGGGGGCCCAAGGAGCAGTACTTC.